This T cell receptor beta chain was identified during a study of blood T cells in healthy people across ages. Sample-barcoded 5' priming and a J-beta primer mix drove a second PCR of 7 to 11 cycles. TCRdb redid the calling of the 5' RACE reads with MiXCR, one entry per CDR3 protein. Here the sample spans roughly 680,000 distinct CDR3 sequences, under 25% being singletons. This clonotype was found a few times. Its antigen is not known. The CDR3 has 16 residues. Trimming shortened V by 2 bases and J by 0 bases, and 14 bases separated the two germline ends. Germline loops: CDR1 MNHEY, CDR2 SMNVEV (reference sequence). Broader study findings: Age advanced and TCR beta diversity per million T cells fell, roughly linearly. There was no known CMV status for donors, so expanded clonotype changes were possibly confounded.

The source is a man in his 70s in good health. The source material was blood. The chain recombines TRBV27 with TRBJ2-7; a possible D gene is TRBD2 (6 bases). The CDR3 region has the DNA TGTGCCAGCAGTTTAGCCCGGGGGTCGAGCTCCTACGAGCAGTACTTC. Translation gives CASSLARGSSSYEQYF.